The 10 T cell receptor beta chains below all came from one sample that was sequenced in a study of T cell repertoires in cytomegalovirus infection. Their recognized antigens are unknown. One entry per CDR3 protein results from TCRdb running MiXCR on the reads. The sample carries tens of thousands of distinct CDR3 sequences, 20% to 25% recorded once. This specimen consisted of CD8+ T cells from cultured PBMCs, obtained from culture after CMV antigen stimulation. The receptors were gathered from a human donor in good health (CMV status not recorded). Some clones in this sample may be carry-over from other donors' samples.

The chain links TRBV2 to TRBJ1-1; D perhaps matches TRBD1 (5 bases). The CDR3 runs to 15 residues. The germline V and J ends were trimmed by 7 bases and 6 bases, with 21 bases remaining between them. Germline V gene lookup returns CDR1 SNHLY and CDR2 FYNNEI. The CDR3 protein is CASTISGPGVAEAFF. In DNA, the CDR3 is TGTGCCAGCACCATCTCAGGGCCAGGAGTGGCTGAAGCTTTCTTT.

The rearrangement joins TRBV29-1 to TRBJ1-3, with 10 bases that match TRBD1. Trimming cost V 0 bases and J 4 bases; bases outside gene matches: 6. The germline V gene encodes CDR1 SQVTM and CDR2 ANQGSEA. CDR3 length: 16 residues. The chain's CDR3 is CSVEDRQGALGNTIYF. For the CDR3, the DNA is TGCAGCGTTGAAGACCGACAGGGGGCGCTAGGAAACACCATATATTTT.

This clonotype is categorized as medium-sized (0.01 to 0.1%). V and J are TRBV7-2 and TRBJ2-4; the D gene is possibly TRBD2 (6 bases). V dropped 5 bases and J dropped 1 base, with 18 bases sitting between them. Germline CDR1 SGHTA, CDR2 FQGNSA. This CDR3 region has 17 residues. In DNA form, the CDR3 reads TGTGCCAGCAGCCCAACCCCGGGGGTTTACGCCAAAAACATTCAGTACTTC. This encodes CASSPTPGVYAKNIQYF.

The chain is built from TRBV7-6 and TRBJ1-2, with 8 bases matching TRBD1. J gave up 7 bases and V 6 bases, and 7 bases lay outside the gene matches. There are 13 residues in the CDR3. The germline V gene encodes CDR1 SGHVS and CDR2 FNYEAQ. The chain's CDR3 is CASSGTGSIGYTF. Written as DNA, the CDR3 is TGTGCCAGCAGTGGGACAGGTTCTATTGGCTACACCTTC. The full variable domain, in which reference TRBV7-6 and TRBJ1-2 provide the parts outside the CDR3, is GAGVSQSPRYKVTKRGQDVALRCDPISGHVSLYWYRQALGQGPEFLTYFNYEAQQDKSGLPNDRFSAERPEGSISTLTIQRTEQRDSAMYRCASSGTGSIGYTFGSGTRLTVV.

The chain combines TRBV6-5 with TRBJ2-5, with D possibly being TRBD2 (5 bases). CDR3 length: 13 amino acids. Deletions cut 6 bases from V and 7 bases from J, with 15 bases between. Per the germline V gene, CDR1 is MNHEY and CDR2 is SVGAGI. The CDR3: CASREDGRGTQYF. The CDR3 region has the DNA TGTGCCAGCAGGGAGGACGGTCGGGGGACCCAGTACTTC.

The chain employs TRBV7-6 and TRBJ1-1; D ambiguous. Trimming took 1 base from V and 3 from J, leaving 9 bases between them. CDR3 length: 14 amino acids. CDR1 and CDR2 (germline): SGHVS, FNYEAQ. CDR3 in DNA: TGTGCCAGCAGCTTAGAGCCTTCCTACACTGAAGCTTTCTTT. Residues: CASSLEPSYTEAFF.

This clonotype was seen only a few times. The chain joins TRBV7-8 to TRBJ2-1, with D possibly TRBD2 on 7 matching bases. The germline CDR1 and CDR2 sequences are SGHVS and FQNEAQ. The CDR3 runs 16 residues. V dropped 6 bases and J dropped 7 bases, with 22 bases sitting between them. CDR3: CASRKERGGGGNEQFF. The DNA of the CDR3 is TGTGCCAGCAGAAAAGAAAGAGGGGGGGGCGGGAATGAGCAGTTCTTC.

The chain combines TRBV12-3 or TRBV12-4 with TRBJ2-2; 9 nucleotides align to TRBD1. V trimming: 6 bases; J trimming: 5 bases; junction bases outside the gene matches: 10. The CDR3 is made up of 16 amino acids. CDR3 coding DNA: TGTGCCAGCAGAACACACAGGGGGCTGAGGACCGGGGAGCTGTTTTTT. Residues: CASRTHRGLRTGELFF.

This clonotype was detected only a few times. The V and J genes are TRBV5-8 and TRBJ1-3; D unresolved. Germline CDR1 SGHTS, CDR2 YDEGEE. Trimming pared 2 bases from V and 0 bases from J, leaving 6 bases between. This CDR3 contains 14 residues. Here the CDR3 DNA reads TGTGCCAGCAGCTTTATGAGCTCTGGAAACACCATATATTTT. It codes for CASSFMSSGNTIYF. Full variable domain (missing parts from reference TRBV5-8 and TRBJ1-3): EAGVTQSPTHLIKTRGQQATLRCSPISGHTSVYWYQQALGLGLQFLLWYDEGEERNRGNFPPRFSGRQFPNYSSELNVNALELEDSALYLCASSFMSSGNTIYFGEGSWLTVV.

This rearrangement joins TRBV7-2 to TRBJ2-7; 11 bases map to TRBD2. The V and J ends lost 4 bases and 3 bases, in that order; junction bases with no gene match: 5. CDR1 and CDR2 (germline): SGHTA, FQGNSA. The CDR3 length is 15 residues. CDR3 DNA sequence: TGTGCCAGCAGCTCGACTAGCGGGGCTATCTACGAGCAGTACTTC. This translates into CASSSTSGAIYEQYF.